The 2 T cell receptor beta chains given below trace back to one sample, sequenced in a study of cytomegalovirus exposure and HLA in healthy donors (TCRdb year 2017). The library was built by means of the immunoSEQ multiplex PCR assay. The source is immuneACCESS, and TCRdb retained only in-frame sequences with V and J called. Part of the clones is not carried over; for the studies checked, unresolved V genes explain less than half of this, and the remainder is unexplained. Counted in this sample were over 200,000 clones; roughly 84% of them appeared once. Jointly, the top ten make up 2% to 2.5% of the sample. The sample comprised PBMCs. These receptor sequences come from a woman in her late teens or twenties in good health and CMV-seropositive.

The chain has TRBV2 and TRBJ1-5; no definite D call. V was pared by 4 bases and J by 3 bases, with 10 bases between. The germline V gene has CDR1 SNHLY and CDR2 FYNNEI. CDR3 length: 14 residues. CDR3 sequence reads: CASSGPGYNQPQHF. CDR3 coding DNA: TGTGCCAGCAGTGGGCCAGGATACAATCAGCCCCAGCATTTT.

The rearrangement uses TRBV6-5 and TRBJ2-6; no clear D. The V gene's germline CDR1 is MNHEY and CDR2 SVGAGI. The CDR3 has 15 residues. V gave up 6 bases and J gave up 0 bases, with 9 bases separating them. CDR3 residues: CASSTEISGANVLTF. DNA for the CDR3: TGTGCCAGCAGCACCGAGATCTCTGGGGCCAACGTCCTGACTTTC.